Presented here are 8 T cell receptor beta chains from one specimen sequenced in a study of blood T cell repertoires in COVID-19. Assay used: immunoSEQ multiplex PCR; TCRdb lists only in-frame clones, some missing. Of 110,000 or so clones in the sample, 88% are singletons; the top ten hold under 9%. What was sequenced was peripheral blood. Receptors were obtained from a woman aged 65 to 85 who had recovered from COVID-19.

The chain employs TRBV4-1 and TRBJ1-6, with D tentatively TRBD1 (5 bases). Germline V gene lookup returns CDR1 MGHRA and CDR2 YSYEKL. Trimming took 1 base from V and 7 from J, leaving 14 bases between them. CDR3 length: 16 residues. CDR3 in DNA: TGCGCCAGCAGCCAAGGTGGCGGGGGGGAGAATTCACCCCTCCACTTT. It specifies CASSQGGGGENSPLHF.

The chain uses TRBV5-6 and TRBJ1-2, with D possibly being TRBD1 (5 bases). Trimming removed 0 bases at V and 4 bases at J, with 13 bases between. Per the germline V gene, CDR1 is SGHDT and CDR2 is YYEEEE. This CDR3 comprises 15 residues. For the CDR3, the DNA is TGTGCCAGCAGCTTGGGGCAGGGCTATCCCTATGGCTACACCTTC. It codes for CASSLGQGYPYGYTF.

The rearrangement uses TRBV19 and TRBJ2-1; the match to TRBD2 covers 11 bases. The CDR3 is 17 amino acids. V was clipped by 8 bases and J by 10 bases; unmatched bases: 19. Per the germline V gene, CDR1 is LNHDA and CDR2 is SQIVND (reference sequence). CDR3 protein: CASSASGGPPGGGEQFF. The CDR3 nucleotides are TGTGCCAGTTCGGCTAGCGGGGGGCCCCCGGGTGGTGGGGAGCAGTTCTTC.

This clone was counted between two and nine times. The chain combines TRBV5-8 with TRBJ2-7, with a possible D match to TRBD1 (6 bases). The ends were cut back, 8 bases at V and 2 bases at J, with 14 bases in the middle. There are 13 residues in the CDR3. CDR1 and CDR2 (germline): SGHTS, YDEGEE. The CDR3 coding sequence is TGTGCCAGAGTCCGGGACACCCCCTACGAGCAGTACTTC. Amino acids: CARVRDTPYEQYF.

In its sample, this clone was seen once. This chain joins TRBV18 and TRBJ2-7, with D perhaps TRBD1 (5 bases). Deletions cut 5 bases from V and 2 bases from J, with 19 bases between. The CDR3 length is 16 residues. Germline V gene lookup returns CDR1 KGHSH and CDR2 LQKENI. The CDR3 spells CASSDTQGRGPYEQYF. CDR3 nucleotide sequence: TGTGCCAGCTCAGACACCCAGGGTCGCGGCCCCTACGAGCAGTACTTC.

The rearrangement uses TRBV28 and TRBJ2-7; a possible D gene is TRBD1 (5 bases). The germline V and J ends were trimmed by 5 bases and 2 bases, with 13 bases remaining between them. This CDR3 region has 14 residues. CDR1 is MDHEN, CDR2 SYDVKM, per germline. The CDR3 nucleotides are TGTGCCAGCAGTCCAGGGATAGCAGCCTACGAGCAGTACTTC. Translating gives CASSPGIAAYEQYF.

The chain combines TRBV5-1 with TRBJ2-5; 7 nucleotides match TRBD2. Looked up from germline, CDR1 is SGHRS and CDR2 is YFSETQ. The trim removed 2 bases at V and 1 base at J, leaving 5 bases unmatched. The CDR3 covers 15 residues. CDR3 residues: CASSLALAVQETQYF. The CDR3 DNA sequence: TGCGCCAGCAGCTTAGCCCTAGCGGTCCAAGAGACCCAGTACTTC.

The chain couples TRBV15 to TRBJ2-3, with D possibly being TRBD2 (7 bases). CDR1 LNHNV and CDR2 YYDKDF come from the germline V gene (reference sequence). This CDR3 is built from 17 residues. V was pared by 0 bases and J by 2 bases, with 15 bases between. DNA for the CDR3: TGTGCCACCAGCAGAGATCTGGGGGGGCTTATCACAGATACGCAGTATTTT. It encodes CATSRDLGGLITDTQYF.